A single sample gave rise to the 32 T cell receptor beta chains below, sequenced in a study of blood T cell repertoires in COVID-19. Generated by immunoSEQ multiplex PCR, the TCRdb table keeps only in-frame clones and is missing some. In the table there are 240,000 or so clones, about nine tenths of which are singletons. Source material: peripheral blood. The receptors here all came from a man aged 55 to 69 who had recovered from COVID-19.

The V gene is TRBV5-1, the J gene TRBJ2-7; D unclear. The V and J ends lost 1 base and 5 bases respectively, with 10 bases between them. Per germline, CDR1 SGHRS and CDR2 YFSETQ. The CDR3 is 13 residues long. DNA of the CDR3: TGCGCCAGCAGCTTGCGTTGGGCTCACGAGCAGTACTTC. Protein: CASSLRWAHEQYF.

V is TRBV7-8 and J is TRBJ2-4; D remains ambiguous. Germline lookup yields CDR1 SGHVS and CDR2 FQNEAQ. The CDR3 length is 14 residues. Trimming pared 5 bases from V and 1 base from J, leaving 9 bases between. The CDR3: CASSPSLAKNIQYF. The CDR3 bases are TGTGCCAGCAGCCCCTCTCTCGCCAAAAACATTCAGTACTTC.

The chain employs TRBV20-1 and TRBJ1-3; 7 nucleotides match TRBD1. Germline V lookup: CDR1 DFQATT, CDR2 SNEGSKA (reference sequence). This CDR3 has 16 residues. V lost 3 bases to trimming and J lost 0 bases; unmatched junction nucleotides: 8. This CDR3 is CSASARGLGSGNTIYF. Written as DNA, the CDR3 is TGCAGTGCTAGTGCGAGGGGGCTTGGCTCTGGAAACACCATATATTTT.

The chain employs TRBV27 and TRBJ2-5; 9 bases match TRBD2. Germline V gene sequence: CDR1 MNHEY, CDR2 SMNVEV (reference sequence). After removal of 6 bases from V and 3 bases from J, the junction contained 11 bases not matched to a gene. This CDR3 is built from 16 residues. The CDR3 region is CASSPRPAGGKETQYF. In DNA form, the CDR3 reads TGTGCCAGCAGCCCACGGCCAGCGGGGGGCAAAGAGACCCAGTACTTC.

The chain carries TRBV11-2 and TRBJ2-7; a weak D match, TRBD2 (5 bases). The CDR3 is made up of 15 amino acids. V was shortened by 2 bases and J by 6 bases, with 17 bases between the two germline ends. Germline V gene sequence: CDR1 SGHAT, CDR2 FQNNGV. Here the CDR3 DNA reads TGTGCCAGCAGCTTATTAGGACTCTCTCAGACCGAGCAGTACTTC. Amino acids: CASSLLGLSQTEQYF.

The J gene is TRBJ1-5, the V gene TRBV2; D unclear. CDR1 and CDR2 from the germline V gene are SNHLY and FYNNEI. Trimming took 6 bases from V and 5 from J, leaving 17 bases between them. CDR3 length: 15 amino acids. The CDR3 nucleotides are TGTGCCAGCAGCCCCGATCCGATACTGTATCAGCCCCAGCATTTT. Its protein product is CASSPDPILYQPQHF.

The chain links TRBV5-1 to TRBJ1-1, with D uncertain. Germline CDR1 reads SGHRS; CDR2 reads YFSETQ. The germline V and J ends were trimmed by 3 bases and 0 bases, with 24 bases remaining between them. The CDR3 has 19 residues. CDR3 loop: CASSSTGPARGGLNTEAFF. The CDR3 DNA reads TGCGCCAGCAGCTCCACCGGGCCAGCTCGCGGCGGGTTGAACACTGAAGCTTTCTTT.

V gene TRBV15 combines with J gene TRBJ2-7; perhaps TRBD2 as D (5 bases). V was cut by 1 base and J by 2 bases, with 12 bases left in between. Looked up from germline, CDR1 is LNHNV and CDR2 is YYDKDF (reference sequence). The CDR3 length is 15 residues. The CDR3 sequence is CATSRGAATAYEQYV. CDR3 sequence (DNA): TGTGCCACCAGCAGAGGAGCGGCGACCGCCTACGAGCAGTACGTC.

This clone was seen once. The chain is built from TRBV23-1 and TRBJ2-7; 12 bases are shared with TRBD1. TRBV23-1 has ORF status, its function being uncertain. The CDR3 runs to 20 residues. V was pared by 5 bases and J by 1 base, with 18 bases of the junction left unmatched. For the CDR3, the DNA is TGCGCCAGCAGTTCAAAAATCCGGGACAGGGGGCAAAAGCGGTCCTACGAGCAGTACGTC. Amino acids: CASSSKIRDRGQKRSYEQYV.

The V call is TRBV6-5, the J call TRBJ1-1; TRBD1 agrees at 10 bases. With 6 bases clipped from V and 9 bases from J, the junction kept 4 bases outside the gene matches. This CDR3 region has 12 residues. Germline CDR1 MNHEY, CDR2 SVGAGI. The DNA of the CDR3 is TGTGCCAGCAGCCGGGACAGGGGAAAAGCTTTCTTT. Protein: CASSRDRGKAFF.

This clone was observed a few times. V gene TRBV3-1 (or the pseudogene TRBV3-2) combines with J gene TRBJ1-5; D is perhaps TRBD1 (5 bases). CDR3 length: 16 amino acids. CDR1 is LGHDT and CDR2 is YNNKEL in the germline V gene (reference sequence). V was shortened by 0 bases and J by 8 bases, with 17 bases between the two germline ends. This CDR3 reads CASSQDDSGGLEPQHF. The CDR3 DNA sequence: TGTGCCAGCAGCCAAGATGACAGCGGGGGTTTGGAGCCCCAGCATTTT.

J is TRBJ2-7 and V is TRBV23-1; tentative D call: TRBD1 (6 bases). TRBV23-1 is annotated as an ORF whose role is uncertain. V was shortened by 6 bases and J by 4 bases, with 22 bases between the two germline ends. The CDR3 is 16 residues long. The CDR3 sequence: CASSQSSQGPEYEQYV. The CDR3 coding sequence is TGCGCCAGCAGCCAGTCAAGCCAGGGGCCGGAATACGAGCAGTACGTC.

The chain uses TRBV5-5 and TRBJ2-1; TRBD1 agrees at 7 bases. CDR3 length equals 11 residues. The junction had 0 bases not matched to a gene; V was cut back by 7 bases and J by 5 bases. From germline, CDR1 is SGHKS and CDR2 YYEKEE (reference sequence). CDR3 in amino acids: CASGTDNEQFF. CDR3 DNA sequence: TGTGCCAGCGGGACAGACAATGAGCAGTTCTTC.

V is TRBV3-1 (or the pseudogene TRBV3-2) and J is TRBJ1-1; 9 positions agree with TRBD1. Germline-derived CDR1 and CDR2 are LGHDT and YNNKEL (reference sequence). This CDR3 spans 13 amino acids. J lost 8 bases, V lost 4 bases, and 5 bases had no gene match. The CDR3 sequence is CASSLRDRAEAFF. The DNA for the CDR3 is TGTGCCAGCAGCCTCCGGGACAGGGCAGAAGCTTTCTTT.

Only a few counts were recorded for this clone. The V and J genes are TRBV24-1 and TRBJ1-5; possibly TRBD1 for D (5 bases). Germline values: CDR1 KGHDR, CDR2 SFDVKD. V was trimmed by 7 bases and J by 5 bases, leaving 11 bases between them. The CDR3 consists of 13 residues. CDR3 coding DNA: TGTGCCACCAGCCTCCAGGGCGATCAGCCCCAGCATTTT. It encodes CATSLQGDQPQHF.

The chain combines TRBV10-3 with TRBJ1-2; D may be TRBD1 (6 bases). The CDR3 spans 12 residues. The V end was cut by 9 bases, the J end by 8 bases, with 16 bases between. Germline values: CDR1 ENHRY, CDR2 SYGVKD. CDR3 loop: CAIDTQGWGYTF. The CDR3 region has the DNA TGTGCCATAGATACACAGGGTTGGGGCTACACCTTC.

The chain carries TRBV14 and TRBJ2-7; weak D call: TRBD2 (7 bases). The CDR3 consists of 15 residues. V was clipped by 3 bases and J by 6 bases, with 18 bases between them. Germline assignment: CDR1 SGHDN and CDR2 FVKESK. The CDR3 DNA reads TGTGCCAGCAGCCACGGAAGGGGGGGGCTTGGCGAGCAGTACTTC. Protein product: CASSHGRGGLGEQYF.

This clone was seen just once. The chain links TRBV6-5 to TRBJ2-5; 7 bases align to TRBD2. Trimming at V came to 6 bases and at J to 10 bases, leaving 14 bases not matched to a gene. Per the germline V gene, CDR1 is MNHEY and CDR2 is SVGAGI. This CDR3 contains 14 residues. The CDR3 spells CASSKLATTGDQYF. CDR3 DNA: TGTGCCAGCAGCAAACTAGCGACCACGGGGGACCAGTACTTC.

The chain joins TRBV9 to TRBJ2-1; the match to TRBD1 covers 8 bases. The V gene end was trimmed by 1 base and the J gene end by 7 bases; junction bases not matched to a gene: 7. There are 15 residues in the CDR3. CDR1 is SGDLS, CDR2 YYNGEE, per germline. CDR3 coding DNA: TGTGCCAGCAGCGTAAGTCGACAGGGGTGGAATGAGCAGTTCTTC. Its translation: CASSVSRQGWNEQFF.

This clone has just a few counts. This chain joins TRBV11-3 and TRBJ2-1, with 8 bases fitting TRBD2. This CDR3 spans 17 amino acids. Germline CDR1 is SGHNT and CDR2 is YENEEA. V lost 2 bases, J lost 9 bases, and 15 bases stayed unmatched. The CDR3 is CASSLSVASGSRGEQFF. For the CDR3, the DNA is TGTGCCAGCAGCTTAAGTGTGGCTAGCGGGTCACGGGGTGAGCAGTTCTTC.

The V and J genes are TRBV7-9 and TRBJ2-3; 13 bases are shared with TRBD2. The CDR3 loop spans 18 amino acids. Germline assignment: CDR1 SEHNR and CDR2 FQNEAQ (reference sequence). V trimming: 2 bases; J trimming: 6 bases; junction bases outside the gene matches: 11. The CDR3 DNA reads TGTGCCAGCAGCTTACTTCCCGTTACTAGCGGGGGGGCGGATACGCAGTATTTT. It yields the protein CASSLLPVTSGGADTQYF.

This chain joins TRBV5-5 and TRBJ2-1, with a possible D match to TRBD1 (5 bases). Trimming stripped 1 base from V and 2 bases from J, with 10 bases between. Germline V gene data show CDR1 as SGHKS and CDR2 as YYEKEE (reference sequence). The CDR3 is made up of 15 amino acids. The CDR3 here is CASSLLLQAYNEQFF. The CDR3 DNA is TGTGCCAGCAGCTTGTTGCTACAGGCCTACAATGAGCAGTTCTTC.

The rearrangement links TRBV7-9 to TRBJ1-2; the D is unclear. This CDR3 contains 14 residues. CDR1 is SEHNR, CDR2 FQNEAQ, per germline (reference sequence). Trimming took off 1 base at V and 4 bases at J, with 10 bases between the two ends. The CDR3 spells CASSLEAGTYGYTF. CDR3 nucleotide sequence: TGTGCCAGCAGCTTAGAGGCGGGAACCTATGGCTACACCTTC.

The V and J genes are TRBV11-3 and TRBJ2-3; 8 bases agree with TRBD2. The CDR3 loop spans 18 amino acids. From germline, CDR1 is SGHNT and CDR2 YENEEA. V was clipped by 3 bases and J by 3 bases; unmatched bases: 14. CDR3 DNA sequence: TGTGCCAGCAGCTTCGGCGGAGCGGGGGCGGGGGCTACAGATACGCAGTATTTT. Protein sequence: CASSFGGAGAGATDTQYF.

This chain joins TRBV5-5 and TRBJ1-5, with no clear D. The V and J ends lost 5 bases and 3 bases respectively, with 15 bases between them. The CDR3 length is 15 residues. Germline V lookup: CDR1 SGHKS, CDR2 YYEKEE (reference sequence). CDR3 in amino acids: CASRLSGISNQPQHF. The CDR3 DNA reads as TGTGCCAGCAGGTTGTCGGGGATCTCCAATCAGCCCCAGCATTTT.

The rearrangement joins TRBV30 to TRBJ1-1, with TRBD1 matching 8 bases. Germline V gene lookup returns CDR1 GTSNPN and CDR2 SVGIG (reference sequence). This CDR3 has 14 amino acids. After removal of 4 bases from V and 1 base from J, the junction contained 5 bases not matched to a gene. The CDR3 region is CAWTPGTGNTEAFF. CDR3 nucleotide sequence: TGTGCCTGGACCCCAGGGACAGGGAACACTGAAGCTTTCTTT. The full variable domain, its missing parts supplied by reference TRBV30 and TRBJ1-1, is SQTIHQWPATLVQPVGSPLSLECTVEGTSNPNLYWYRQAAGRGLQLLFYSVGIGQISSEVPQNLSASRPQDRQFILSSKKLLLSDSGFYLCAWTPGTGNTEAFFGQGTRLTVV.

The chain joins TRBV5-5 to TRBJ2-7, with D perhaps TRBD2 (6 bases). V lost 4 bases to trimming and J lost 4 bases, with 12 bases between them. The CDR3 length is 13 residues. The germline CDR1 and CDR2 sequences are SGHKS and YYEKEE (reference sequence). The CDR3 bases are TGTGCCAGCAGCCCTCGAGCGGGTTACGAGCAGTACGTC. This sequence encodes CASSPRAGYEQYV.

This sequence joins TRBV28 and TRBJ1-1; no definite D call. The V end lost 6 bases, the J end lost 7 bases, and 15 bases lay between the germline ends. From germline, CDR1 is MDHEN and CDR2 SYDVKM. CDR3 size: 13 residues. The CDR3: CASRSSGSLEAFF. The CDR3 coding sequence is TGTGCCAGCAGATCAAGCGGCAGCCTTGAAGCTTTCTTT.

This sequence joins TRBV6-5 and TRBJ2-7; 8 bases agree with TRBD1. This CDR3 has 14 residues. The germline V gene has CDR1 MNHEY and CDR2 SVGAGI. After removal of 6 bases from V and 1 base from J, the junction contained 5 bases not matched to a gene. The CDR3 nucleotides read TGTGCCAGCAGGCGAGGACAGGGTTCCTACGAGCAGTACTTC. Its translation is CASRRGQGSYEQYF.

V and J are TRBV7-8 and TRBJ1-1; no clear D gene. The V end was cut by 5 bases, the J end by 1 base, with 14 bases between. CDR1 SGHVS and CDR2 FQNEAQ come from the germline V gene. The CDR3 runs 15 residues. The CDR3 here is CASSLRRNENTEAFF. Written as DNA, the CDR3 is TGTGCCAGCAGCCTTCGGAGGAATGAGAACACTGAAGCTTTCTTT.

The CDR3: CASGPWQGAKDTQYF. The CDR3 nucleotides read TGTGCTAGTGGTCCATGGCAGGGGGCAAAGGATACGCAGTATTTT. V usage is TRBV12-5 and J usage is TRBJ2-3; 8 bases match TRBD1. Germline CDR1 reads LGHNT; CDR2 reads FRNRAP. The CDR3 has 15 amino acids. V trimming: 5 bases; J trimming: 6 bases; junction bases outside the gene matches: 10. The variable domain in full, completed from reference TRBV12-5 and TRBJ2-3, reads DARVTQTPRHKVTEMGQEVTMRCQPILGHNTVFWYRQTMMQGLELLAYFRNRAPLDDSGMPKDRFSAEMPDATLATLKIQPSEPRDSAVYFCASGPWQGAKDTQYFGPGTRLTVL.

The J gene is TRBJ2-1, the V gene TRBV18, with 9 positions matching TRBD2. The CDR3 sequence is 15 residues long. Trimming took 2 bases from V and 6 from J; bases not matched to a gene: 5. CDR1 is KGHSH, CDR2 LQKENI, per germline. CDR3 coding DNA: TGTGCCAGCTCACCAAGGACTAGCGACCTCAATGAGCAGTTCTTC. This sequence encodes CASSPRTSDLNEQFF.